A selection of T cell receptor beta chains follows, all from one sample in a study of blood T cells in healthy people across ages. In TCRdb, the 5' RACE reads were re-called with MiXCR into one record per CDR3 protein. This table has hundreds of thousands of distinct CDR3 sequences, around 50% appearing once. Specimen: blood. The source of these receptors is a man aged 35 to 55 in good health. The CDR3 runs from the conserved cysteine through the conserved F or W. The D gene is left open where the match is weak. The size entry is marked missing in some rows and otherwise reads once, few, many or a size class.

v_call,clone_size,d_call,j_call,cdr3_nt,cdr3_aa
TRBV28,-,-,TRBJ1-3,TGTGCCAGCAGCACCGCTATCTACCCGGGGTACACCATATATTTT,CASSTAIYPGYTIYF
TRBV6-2/TRBV6-3,once,-,TRBJ2-1,TGTGCCAGCATAGACGACGGACTGTACAATGAGCAGTTCTTC,CASIDDGLYNEQFF
TRBV29-1,few,-,TRBJ1-2,TGCAGCGTTGACACCCATATTCGGACAGACTATGGCTACACCTTC,CSVDTHIRTDYGYTF
TRBV6-2/TRBV6-3,-,TRBD2,TRBJ2-1,TGTGCCAGCAGTTACCCCCTGGGTGGCGGGAGGAACTACAATGAGCAGTTCTTC,CASSYPLGGGRNYNEQFF
TRBV20-1,-,TRBD2,TRBJ2-5,TGCAGTGCCATAGAGGATCACGCAGGTTCGCCGGGACTAGCGGGAGTTGGTCAAGAGACCCAGTACTTC,CSAIEDHAGSPGLAGVGQETQYF
TRBV4-2,-,TRBD1,TRBJ2-6,TGTGCCAGCAGCCAAGAACCCCAGGGGGCTGGGGCCAACGTCCTGACTTTC,CASSQEPQGAGANVLTF
TRBV5-1,-,TRBD2,TRBJ2-5,TGCGCCAGCAGCTTGGTGGTAGCGGGAGCCCAAGAGACCCAGTACTTC,CASSLVVAGAQETQYF
TRBV7-2,-,-,TRBJ1-1,TGTGCCAGCAGCTTAGGTTCGCAGGGGCTAGCTTTCTTT,CASSLGSQGLAFF
TRBV6-6,-,-,TRBJ2-2,TGTGCCACTTCCAGGGGTCTAAACACCGGGGAGCTGTTTTTT,CATSRGLNTGELFF
TRBV3-1,few,-,TRBJ2-5,TGTGCCAGCAGCCAAGAAGAGGGAGAGACCCAGTACTTC,CASSQEEGETQYF
TRBV2,-,-,TRBJ1-5,TGTGCCAGCAGTGACTTCAATCAGCCCCAGCATTTT,CASSDFNQPQHF
TRBV9,-,TRBD2,TRBJ2-1,TGTGCCAGCAGCGTAGCAATAGCGGGGGCCTACAATGAGCAGTTCTTC,CASSVAIAGAYNEQFF
TRBV7-3,few,-,TRBJ2-6,TGTGCCAGCAGCTTAAAGGACGGAATACGCAACGTCTTGACTTTC,CASSLKDGIRNVLTF
TRBV3-1,-,TRBD2,TRBJ2-7,TGTGCCAGCAGGCGAGGACTAGCGGATCCCTACGAGCAGTACTTC,CASRRGLADPYEQYF
TRBV13,few,-,TRBJ1-2,TGTGCCAGCGGACAGTACGGAGCTAACTATGGCTACACCTTC,CASGQYGANYGYTF
TRBV7-9,-,-,TRBJ2-7,TGTGCCAGCAGGCCTAGACAGGAAAACTACGAGCAGTACTTC,CASRPRQENYEQYF
TRBV28,-,-,TRBJ2-5,TGTGCCAGCAGTTTTCTTGCGGGTCGGGAGACCCAGTACTTC,CASSFLAGRETQYF
TRBV28,-,TRBD1,TRBJ1-2,TGTGCCAGCAGTTTAAAGGGGATATGGGACAGGGATGGCTACACCTTC,CASSLKGIWDRDGYTF
TRBV7-2,-,-,TRBJ2-7,TGTGCCAGCAGCTTAGTATCGAACAGCATGAGCTCCTACGAGCAGTACTTC,CASSLVSNSMSSYEQYF
TRBV5-6,-,TRBD1,TRBJ2-7,TGTGCCAGCAGCTTGCCCCGAATCCCGGGACAGGGACTCTACGAGCAGTACTTC,CASSLPRIPGQGLYEQYF
TRBV6-1,-,TRBD2,TRBJ2-5,TGTGCCAGCAGTGTGAAATCAGGACTAGCGGGCGGGGAGACCCAGTACTTC,CASSVKSGLAGGETQYF
TRBV10-3,-,-,TRBJ1-4,TGTGCCATCAGTGCGAAGGAAGGGTATGGAGCAACTAATGAAAAACTGTTTTTT,CAISAKEGYGATNEKLFF
TRBV20-1,-,TRBD1,TRBJ1-2,TGCAGTGCCCCGAGGGGAACAGGGGAGTTTGTCTACACCTTC,CSAPRGTGEFVYTF
TRBV4-3,few,-,TRBJ2-3,TGCGCCAGCAGCCAAAGGTCGGGGCTCACAGATACGCAGTATTTT,CASSQRSGLTDTQYF
TRBV6-5,-,TRBD2,TRBJ2-3,TGTGCCAGCAGTTACTCGAGTGATAGCGGGGGGCTCACAGATACGCAGTATTTT,CASSYSSDSGGLTDTQYF
TRBV7-8,-,TRBD1,TRBJ2-1,TGTGCCAGCAGCTCTCACAGGGGGAACTCCTACAATGAGCAGTTCTTC,CASSSHRGNSYNEQFF